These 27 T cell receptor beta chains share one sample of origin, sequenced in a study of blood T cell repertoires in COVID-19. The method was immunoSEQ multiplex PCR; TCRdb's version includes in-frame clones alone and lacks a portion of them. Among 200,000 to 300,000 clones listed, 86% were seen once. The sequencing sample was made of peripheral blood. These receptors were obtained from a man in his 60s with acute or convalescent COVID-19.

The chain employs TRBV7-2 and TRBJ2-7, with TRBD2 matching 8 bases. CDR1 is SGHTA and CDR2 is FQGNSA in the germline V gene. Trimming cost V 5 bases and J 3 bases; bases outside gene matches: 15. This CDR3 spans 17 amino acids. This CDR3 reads CASSRAPRGLDFYEQYF. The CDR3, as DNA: TGTGCCAGCAGCCGCGCGCCCCGGGGACTAGACTTCTACGAGCAGTACTTC.

CDR3 bases: TGTGCCAGCAGCTCAGGGGGGAAAGAGACCCAGTACTTC. Protein: CASSSGGKETQYF. This chain connects TRBV9 to TRBJ2-5; maybe TRBD1 (7 bases). The CDR3 has 13 amino acids. V gave up 4 bases and J gave up 3 bases, with 10 bases separating them. The germline CDR1 and CDR2 sequences are SGDLS and YYNGEE.

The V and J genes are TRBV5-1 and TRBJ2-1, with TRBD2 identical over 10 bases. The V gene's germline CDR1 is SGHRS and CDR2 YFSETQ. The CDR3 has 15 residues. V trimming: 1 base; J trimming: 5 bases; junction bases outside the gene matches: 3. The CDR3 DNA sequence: TGCGCCAGCAGCTTGACTAGCGGGATGCACAATGAGCAGTTCTTC. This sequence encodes CASSLTSGMHNEQFF.

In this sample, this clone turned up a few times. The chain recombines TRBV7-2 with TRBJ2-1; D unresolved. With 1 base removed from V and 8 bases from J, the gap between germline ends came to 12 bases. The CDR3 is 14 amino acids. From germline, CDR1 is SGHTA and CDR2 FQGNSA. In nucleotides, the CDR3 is TGTGCCAGCAGCTTAGAACTACCCCCCGATGAGCAGTTCTTC. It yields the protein CASSLELPPDEQFF.

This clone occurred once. Here the CDR3 DNA reads TGTGCCAGCAGCGTAGGCCCCCTGCCTGGAGCAACTAATGAAAAACTGTTTTTT. It codes for CASSVGPLPGATNEKLFF. The chain combines TRBV9 with TRBJ1-4; D remains ambiguous. The CDR3 sequence is 18 residues long. In germline, CDR1 is SGDLS, CDR2 YYNGEE. V was clipped by 0 bases and J by 0 bases, with 15 bases between them.

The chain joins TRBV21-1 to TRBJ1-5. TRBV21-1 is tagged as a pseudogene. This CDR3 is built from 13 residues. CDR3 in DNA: TGTGCCAGCAGCAACATCTACTATCAGCCCCAGCATTTT. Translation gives CASSNIYYQPQHF.

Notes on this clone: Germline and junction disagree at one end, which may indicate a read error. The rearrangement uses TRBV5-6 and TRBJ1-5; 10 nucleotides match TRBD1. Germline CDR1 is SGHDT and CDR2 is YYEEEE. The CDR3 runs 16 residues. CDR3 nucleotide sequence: TGTGCCAGCAGCCAAACCATGACAGGGGGCAAACAGCCCCAGCATTTT. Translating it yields CASSQTMTGGKQPQHF. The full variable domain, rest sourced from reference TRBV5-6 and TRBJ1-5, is DAGVTQSPTHLIKTRGQQVTLRCSPKSGHDTVSWYQQALGQGPQFIFQYYEEEERQRGNFPDRFSGHQFPNYSSELNVNALLLGDSALYLCASSQTMTGGKQPQHFGDGTRLSIL.

Here the CDR3 DNA reads TGTGCCAGCAGCAAAAAATTCGGGGACAGGTCCTTGGGACCCCTCCACTTT. Translated: CASSKKFGDRSLGPLHF. The chain uses TRBV14 and TRBJ1-6; TRBD1 agrees at 8 bases. V was clipped by 5 bases and J by 12 bases; unmatched bases: 18. Germline V CDR1 and CDR2: SGHDN, FVKESK. The CDR3 loop spans 17 amino acids.

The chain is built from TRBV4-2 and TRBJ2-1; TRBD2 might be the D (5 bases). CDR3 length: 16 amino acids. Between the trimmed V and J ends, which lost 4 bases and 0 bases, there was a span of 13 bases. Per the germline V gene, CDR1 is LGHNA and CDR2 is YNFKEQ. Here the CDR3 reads CASSPLGGSSYNEQFF. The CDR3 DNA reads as TGTGCCAGCAGCCCTTTAGGAGGTAGCTCCTACAATGAGCAGTTCTTC.

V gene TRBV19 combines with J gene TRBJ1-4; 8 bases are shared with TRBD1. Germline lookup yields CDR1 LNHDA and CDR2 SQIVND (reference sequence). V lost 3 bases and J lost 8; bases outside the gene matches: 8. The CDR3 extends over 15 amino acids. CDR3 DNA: TGTGCCAGTAGTATTCCCCGGACAGGGAACGAAAAACTGTTTTTT. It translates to CASSIPRTGNEKLFF. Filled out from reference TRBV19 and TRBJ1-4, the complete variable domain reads DGGITQSPKYLFRKEGQNVTLSCEQNLNHDAMYWYRQDPGQGLRLIYYSQIVNDFQKGDIAEGYSVSREKKESFPLTVTSAQKNPTAFYLCASSIPRTGNEKLFFGSGTQLSVL.

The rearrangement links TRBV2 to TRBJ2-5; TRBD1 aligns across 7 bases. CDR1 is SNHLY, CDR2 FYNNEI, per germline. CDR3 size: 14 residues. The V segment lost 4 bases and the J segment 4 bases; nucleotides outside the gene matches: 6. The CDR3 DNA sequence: TGTGCCAGCAGTGTGTCAGGGGGTCTAGAGACCCAGTACTTC. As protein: CASSVSGGLETQYF.

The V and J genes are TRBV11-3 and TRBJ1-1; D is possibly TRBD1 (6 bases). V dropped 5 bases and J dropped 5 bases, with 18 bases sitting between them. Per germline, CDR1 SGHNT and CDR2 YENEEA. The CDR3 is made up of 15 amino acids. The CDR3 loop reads CASSPGVGWGTEAFF. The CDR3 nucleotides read TGTGCCAGCAGCCCAGGGGTCGGGTGGGGGACTGAAGCTTTCTTT.

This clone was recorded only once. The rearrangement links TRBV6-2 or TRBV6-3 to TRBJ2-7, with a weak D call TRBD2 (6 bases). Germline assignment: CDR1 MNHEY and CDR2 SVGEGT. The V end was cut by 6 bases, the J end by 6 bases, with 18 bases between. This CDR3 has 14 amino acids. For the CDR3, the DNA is TGTGCCAGCAGCGCGGGGACGGGAGTCGGCGAGCAGTACTTC. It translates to CASSAGTGVGEQYF.

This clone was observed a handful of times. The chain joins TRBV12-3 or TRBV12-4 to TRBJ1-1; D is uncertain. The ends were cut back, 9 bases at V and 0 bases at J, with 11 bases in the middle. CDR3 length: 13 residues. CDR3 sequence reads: CASTAGMNTEAFF. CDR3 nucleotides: TGTGCCAGTACCGCGGGTATGAACACTGAAGCTTTCTTT.

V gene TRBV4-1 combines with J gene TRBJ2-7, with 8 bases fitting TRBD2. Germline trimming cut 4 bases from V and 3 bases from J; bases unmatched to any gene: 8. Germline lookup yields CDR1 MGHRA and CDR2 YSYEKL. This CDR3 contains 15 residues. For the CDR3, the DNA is TGCGCCAGCAGCCTATTAGCGGGATCAGTCTACGAGCAGTACTTC. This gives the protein CASSLLAGSVYEQYF.

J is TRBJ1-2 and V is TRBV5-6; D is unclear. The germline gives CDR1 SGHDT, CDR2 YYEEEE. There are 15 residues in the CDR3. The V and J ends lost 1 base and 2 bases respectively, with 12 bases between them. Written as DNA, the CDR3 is TGTGCCAGCAGCTTGTCACGGGTGACCAACTATGGCTACACCTTC. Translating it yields CASSLSRVTNYGYTF.

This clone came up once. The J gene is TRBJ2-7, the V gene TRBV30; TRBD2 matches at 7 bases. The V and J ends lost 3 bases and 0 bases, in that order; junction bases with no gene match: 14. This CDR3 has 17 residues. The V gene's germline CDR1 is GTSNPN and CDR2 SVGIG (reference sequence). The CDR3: CAWREESAGVNSYEQYF. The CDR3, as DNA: TGTGCCTGGAGGGAGGAATCGGCGGGAGTGAACTCCTACGAGCAGTACTTC. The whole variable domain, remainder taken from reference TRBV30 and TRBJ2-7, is SQTIHQWPATLVQPVGSPLSLECTVEGTSNPNLYWYRQAAGRGLQLLFYSVGIGQISSEVPQNLSASRPQDRQFILSSKKLLLSDSGFYLCAWREESAGVNSYEQYFGPGTRLTVT.

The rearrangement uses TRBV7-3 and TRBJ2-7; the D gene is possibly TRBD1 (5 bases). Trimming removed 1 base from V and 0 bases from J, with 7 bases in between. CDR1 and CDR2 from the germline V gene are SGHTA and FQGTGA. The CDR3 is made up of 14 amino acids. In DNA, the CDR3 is TGTGCCAGCAGCTTAAGGGGCGGCTCCTACGAGCAGTACTTC. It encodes CASSLRGGSYEQYF.

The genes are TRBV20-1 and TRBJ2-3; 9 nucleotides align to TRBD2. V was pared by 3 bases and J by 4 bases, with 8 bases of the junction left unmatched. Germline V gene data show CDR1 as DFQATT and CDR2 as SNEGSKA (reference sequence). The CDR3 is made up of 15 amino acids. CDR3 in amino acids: CSASAASGMADTQYF. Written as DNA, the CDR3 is TGCAGTGCTAGTGCGGCTAGCGGGATGGCAGATACGCAGTATTTT.

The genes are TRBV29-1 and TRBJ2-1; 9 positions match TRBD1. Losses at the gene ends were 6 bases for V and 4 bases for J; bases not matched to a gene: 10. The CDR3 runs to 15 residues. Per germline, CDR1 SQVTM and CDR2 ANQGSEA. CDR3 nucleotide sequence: TGCAGCGTCGTCCCCCCTGGGACAGGGTACAATGAGCAGTTCTTC. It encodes CSVVPPGTGYNEQFF.

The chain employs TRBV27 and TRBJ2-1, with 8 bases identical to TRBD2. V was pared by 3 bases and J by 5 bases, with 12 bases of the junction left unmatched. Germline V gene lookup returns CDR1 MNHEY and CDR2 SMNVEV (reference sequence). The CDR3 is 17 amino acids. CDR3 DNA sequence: TGTGCCAGCAGTTTCCTCTTGGGTAGCGGGACGGACAATGAGCAGTTCTTC. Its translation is CASSFLLGSGTDNEQFF.

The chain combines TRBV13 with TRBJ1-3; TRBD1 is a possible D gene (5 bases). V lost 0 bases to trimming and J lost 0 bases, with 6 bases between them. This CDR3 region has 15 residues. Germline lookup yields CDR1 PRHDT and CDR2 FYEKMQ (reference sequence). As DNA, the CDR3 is TGTGCCAGCAGCTTAGGGACAGCCTCTGGAAACACCATATATTTT. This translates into CASSLGTASGNTIYF.

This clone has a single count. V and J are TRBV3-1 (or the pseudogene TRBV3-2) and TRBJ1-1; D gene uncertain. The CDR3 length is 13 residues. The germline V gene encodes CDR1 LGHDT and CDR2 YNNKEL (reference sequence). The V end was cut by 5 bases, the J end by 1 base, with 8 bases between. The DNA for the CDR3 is TGTGCCAGCAGCATACAGACGAACACTGAAGCTTTCTTT. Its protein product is CASSIQTNTEAFF.

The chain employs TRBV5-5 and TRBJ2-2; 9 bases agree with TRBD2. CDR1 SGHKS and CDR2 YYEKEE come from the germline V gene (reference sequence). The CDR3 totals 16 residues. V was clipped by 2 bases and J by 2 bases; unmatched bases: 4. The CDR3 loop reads CASSFRLAANTGELFF. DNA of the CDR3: TGTGCCAGCAGCTTTCGACTAGCGGCTAACACCGGGGAGCTGTTTTTT.

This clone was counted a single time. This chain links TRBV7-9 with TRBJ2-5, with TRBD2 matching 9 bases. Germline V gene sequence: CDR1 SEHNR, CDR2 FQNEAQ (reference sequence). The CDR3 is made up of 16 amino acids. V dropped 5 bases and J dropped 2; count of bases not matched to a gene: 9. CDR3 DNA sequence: TGTGCCAGCAGCCCGCGCCTTAGCGGGGGACAAGAGACCCAGTACTTC. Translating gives CASSPRLSGGQETQYF.

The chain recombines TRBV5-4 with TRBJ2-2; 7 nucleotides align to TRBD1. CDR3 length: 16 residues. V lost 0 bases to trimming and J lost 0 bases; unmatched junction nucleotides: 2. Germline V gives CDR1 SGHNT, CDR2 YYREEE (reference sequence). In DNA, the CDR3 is TGTGCCAGCAGCTTGGAAGGGGGCTCGAACACCGGGGAGCTGTTTTTT. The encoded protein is CASSLEGGSNTGELFF.

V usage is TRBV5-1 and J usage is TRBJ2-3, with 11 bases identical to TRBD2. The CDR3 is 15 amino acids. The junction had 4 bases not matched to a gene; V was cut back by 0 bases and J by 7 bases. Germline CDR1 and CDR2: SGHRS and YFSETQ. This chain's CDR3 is CASSLAGTSGYTQYF. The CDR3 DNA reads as TGCGCCAGCAGCTTGGCAGGGACTAGCGGATATACGCAGTATTTT.